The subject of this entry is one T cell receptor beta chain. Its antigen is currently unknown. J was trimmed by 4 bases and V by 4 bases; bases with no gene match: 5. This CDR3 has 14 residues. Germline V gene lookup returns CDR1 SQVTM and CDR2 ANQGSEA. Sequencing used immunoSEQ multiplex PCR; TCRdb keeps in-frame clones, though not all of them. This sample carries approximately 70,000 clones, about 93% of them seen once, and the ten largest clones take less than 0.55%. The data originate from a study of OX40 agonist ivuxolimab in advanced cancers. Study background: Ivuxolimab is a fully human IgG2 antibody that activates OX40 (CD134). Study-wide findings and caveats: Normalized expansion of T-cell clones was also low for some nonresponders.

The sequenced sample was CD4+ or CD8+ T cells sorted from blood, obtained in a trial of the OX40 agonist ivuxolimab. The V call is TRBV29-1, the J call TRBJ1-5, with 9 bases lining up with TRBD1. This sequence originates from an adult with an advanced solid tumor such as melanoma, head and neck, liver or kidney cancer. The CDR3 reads CSVAPGTGNQPQHF. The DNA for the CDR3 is TGCAGCGTTGCCCCCGGGACAGGGAATCAGCCCCAGCATTTT.